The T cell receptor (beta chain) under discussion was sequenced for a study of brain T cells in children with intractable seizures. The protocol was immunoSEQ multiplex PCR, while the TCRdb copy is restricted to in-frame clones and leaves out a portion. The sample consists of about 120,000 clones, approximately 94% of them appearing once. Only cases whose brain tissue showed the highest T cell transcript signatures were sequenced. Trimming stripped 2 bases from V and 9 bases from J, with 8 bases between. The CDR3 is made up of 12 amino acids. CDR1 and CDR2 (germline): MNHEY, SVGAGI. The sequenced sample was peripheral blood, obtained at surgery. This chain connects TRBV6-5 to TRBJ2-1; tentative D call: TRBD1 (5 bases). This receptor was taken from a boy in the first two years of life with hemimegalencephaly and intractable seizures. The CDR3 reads CASSYGAGEQFF. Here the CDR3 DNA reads TGTGCCAGCAGTTACGGGGCTGGTGAGCAGTTCTTC.